Shown below are 21 T cell receptor beta chains from a single sample sequenced in a study of T cells in Graves' hyperthyroidism and ophthalmopathy. Template material for amplifying TCR beta CDR3 regions consisted of RNA transcripts. During a first-round RT-PCR of the TCR CDR3, the HTBI primer set was used. Using its own MiXCR run on the multiplex PCR reads, TCRdb lists one record per CDR3 protein. The sample holds about 360,000 distinct CDR3 sequences, about a sixth seen once. Sequenced input: blood. The receptors come from a young woman with Graves' hyperthyroidism that later progressed to Graves' ophthalmopathy.

The chain couples TRBV12-3 or TRBV12-4 to TRBJ2-7; TRBD2 agrees at 7 bases. Trimming cost V 5 bases and J 4 bases; bases outside gene matches: 8. The CDR3 consists of 14 residues. CDR3 in DNA: TGTGCCAGCAGTCCCCCGACTAGCCCTTACGAGCAGTACTTC. Translating it yields CASSPPTSPYEQYF.

A remark on this clonotype: This may come from a read error, since a much larger clone is one base off. This rearrangement joins TRBV4-1 to TRBJ2-5; no definite D call. Germline V lookup: CDR1 MGHRA, CDR2 YSYEKL. The CDR3 loop spans 14 amino acids. The chain's CDR3 is CANSQEFRQETQYF. CDR3 in DNA: TGCGCCAACAGCCAAGAATTCAGGCAAGAGACCCAGTACTTC.

CDR3 DNA sequence: TGCAGCGTTGTACAGGGCTACGGCTACACCTTC. Protein product: CSVVQGYGYTF. V is TRBV29-1 and J is TRBJ1-2; possible D gene TRBD1, 6 bases. V was shortened by 4 bases and J by 8 bases, with 11 bases between the two germline ends. The CDR3 is 11 amino acids. The germline gives CDR1 SQVTM, CDR2 ANQGSEA.

This clonotype was picked up many times. The chain couples TRBV5-1 to TRBJ1-2; no firm D call. Trimming removed 2 bases from V and 1 base from J, with 9 bases in between. This CDR3 comprises 14 residues. The germline V gene has CDR1 SGHRS and CDR2 YFSETQ. The CDR3 sequence is CASSFTGINYGYTF. In nucleotides, the CDR3 is TGCGCCAGCAGCTTCACGGGAATTAACTATGGCTACACCTTC.

This clonotype has more than one count but fewer than ten. The V and J genes are TRBV11-2 and TRBJ2-7, with 7 bases lining up with TRBD2. Germline CDR1 and CDR2: SGHAT and FQNNGV. CDR3 length equals 14 residues. Unmatched junction bases numbered 5, after V lost 3 bases and J lost 3 bases. The CDR3 DNA is TGTGCCAGCAGCTTTCCATCGGGGGGCTACGAGCAGTACTTC. The encoded protein is CASSFPSGGYEQYF. Supplemented by reference TRBV11-2 and TRBJ2-7, the full variable domain reads EAGVAQSPRYKIIEKRQSVAFWCNPISGHATLYWYQQILGQGPKLLIQFQNNGVVDDSQLPKDRFSAERLKGVDSTLKIQPAKLEDSAVYLCASSFPSGGYEQYFGPGTRLTVT.

This clonotype was counted many times. The V gene is TRBV27, the J gene TRBJ2-1; D possibly corresponds to TRBD2 (6 bases). The CDR3 sequence is 15 residues long. Germline assignment: CDR1 MNHEY and CDR2 SMNVEV (reference sequence). V lost 0 bases and J lost 4, with 10 bases in between. The CDR3 DNA reads as TGTGCCAGCAGTTTATCAACGGGACTTTACAATGAGCAGTTCTTC. Amino acid sequence: CASSLSTGLYNEQFF.

This clonotype was observed a few times. The chain carries TRBV15 and TRBJ1-3; no definite D call. V lost 0 bases to trimming and J lost 0 bases, with 6 bases between them. This CDR3 spans 15 amino acids. Germline V CDR1 and CDR2: LNHNV, YYDKDF (reference sequence). CDR3 region: CATSREYNSGNTIYF. The CDR3 region has the DNA TGTGCCACCAGCAGAGAGTATAACTCTGGAAACACCATATATTTT.

This clonotype was seen repeatedly, ten times or more. The chain combines TRBV3-1 with TRBJ1-1; D gene ambiguous. V dropped 1 base and J dropped 4 bases, with 19 bases sitting between them. Germline values: CDR1 LGHDT, CDR2 YNNKEL (reference sequence). This CDR3 spans 17 amino acids. CDR3 DNA: TGTGCCAGCAGCCAAGTCTATGTTAGGCGGGAGGGCACTGAAGCTTTCTTT. It is translated as CASSQVYVRREGTEAFF.

This clonotype was counted once. This sequence joins TRBV29-1 and TRBJ2-7; TRBD1 or TRBD2 may be the D gene (5 bases each). Germline-derived CDR1 and CDR2 are SQVTM and ANQGSEA. This CDR3 is 12 amino acids long. V lost 4 bases to trimming and J lost 1 base, with 8 bases between them. The DNA for the CDR3 is TGCAGCGTTGGGGGGAGTTCCTACGAGCAGTACTTC. Translating gives CSVGGSSYEQYF.

This clonotype was seen only a few times. Since a much larger clone is just one base distant, this may be a read error. The V gene is TRBV7-9, the J gene TRBJ2-3; D remains ambiguous. V lost 10 bases to trimming and J lost 7 bases, with 21 bases between them. The CDR3 has 14 residues. The germline V gene has CDR1 SEHNR and CDR2 FQNEAQ (reference sequence). The CDR3 loop reads CAKEMVLTHNTQYF. In DNA form, the CDR3 reads TGTGCCAAGGAGATGGTCCTTACCCACAATACGCAGTATTTT.

The chain links TRBV6-2 or TRBV6-3 to TRBJ2-7; 7 nucleotides agree with TRBD1. Germline CDR1 and CDR2: MNHEY and SVGEGT. The CDR3 extends over 14 amino acids. The J segment lost 3 bases and the V segment lost 6 bases, leaving 8 bases of the junction unmatched. CDR3 sequence (DNA): TGTGCCAGCAGCCCCGGGACAGACTTCTACGAGCAGTACTTC. Protein product: CASSPGTDFYEQYF.

V usage is TRBV12-3 or TRBV12-4 and J usage is TRBJ2-5; D remains ambiguous. V was pared by 2 bases and J by 3 bases, with 7 bases between. This CDR3 is 13 amino acids long. This chain's CDR3 is CASSLSPKETQYF. CDR3 in DNA: TGTGCCAGCAGTTTATCACCCAAAGAGACCCAGTACTTC.

Ten or more counts support this clonotype. J is TRBJ2-2 and V is TRBV11-2; D perhaps matches TRBD1 (5 bases). Trimming removed 5 bases at V and 5 bases at J, with 18 bases between. The CDR3 runs 16 residues. Germline V gene lookup returns CDR1 SGHAT and CDR2 FQNNGV. The DNA of the CDR3 is TGTGCCAGCAGCGCCTTATGGCCAGGGTATACCGGGGAGCTGTTTTTT. Its protein is CASSALWPGYTGELFF.

This clonotype was recorded many times. This chain uses TRBV7-9 with TRBJ2-1; 10 nucleotides match TRBD2. The length of the CDR3 is 16 residues. Germline CDR1 SEHNR, CDR2 FQNEAQ (reference sequence). V shed 4 bases, J shed 3 bases, and the junction held 6 bases outside the gene matches. CDR3 residues: CASSSLGLADYNEQFF. The DNA of the CDR3 is TGTGCCAGCAGCTCCCTTGGACTAGCGGACTACAATGAGCAGTTCTTC.

This clonotype was seen many times. The chain joins TRBV28 to TRBJ2-1; 10 bases agree with TRBD2. Germline V gene data show CDR1 as MDHEN and CDR2 as SYDVKM. The CDR3 has 14 amino acids. The V segment lost 7 bases and the J segment 7 bases; nucleotides outside the gene matches: 7. CDR3 nucleotide sequence: TGTGCCAGCACCCCCGCTAGCGGGAGAAATGAGCAGTTCTTC. It translates to CASTPASGRNEQFF.

The V gene is TRBV20-1, the J gene TRBJ2-1; 10 bases are shared with TRBD2. The CDR3 has 15 amino acids. V trimming: 6 bases; J trimming: 4 bases; junction bases outside the gene matches: 9. Germline lookup yields CDR1 DFQATT and CDR2 SNEGSKA (reference sequence). Here the CDR3 DNA reads TGCAGTGCCGATCAGACTAGCGGGCAATACAATGAGCAGTTCTTC. It encodes CSADQTSGQYNEQFF.

This clonotype was counted ten times or more. The chain is built from TRBV28 and TRBJ1-5; a possible D gene is TRBD1 (6 bases). The CDR3 sequence is 16 residues long. Germline CDR1 is MDHEN and CDR2 is SYDVKM. Trimming took 3 bases from V and 3 from J, leaving 15 bases between them. The chain's CDR3 is CASSFPGVGNNQPQHF. The CDR3 DNA follows: TGTGCCAGCAGTTTCCCAGGGGTCGGAAACAATCAGCCCCAGCATTTT.

This chain uses TRBV5-5 with TRBJ2-5; D call uncertain. The CDR3 consists of 15 residues. CDR1 is SGHKS, CDR2 YYEKEE, per germline (reference sequence). With 0 bases removed from V and 5 bases from J, the gap between germline ends came to 14 bases. The CDR3 coding sequence is TGTGCCAGCAGCTTGGGTGGGTTTATCGGGGAGACCCAGTACTTC. Translated: CASSLGGFIGETQYF.

The V gene is TRBV18, the J gene TRBJ1-2; 7 positions agree with TRBD1. Germline V CDR1 and CDR2: KGHSH, LQKENI. The CDR3 sequence is 15 residues long. V lost 3 bases and J lost 2; bases outside the gene matches: 6. CDR3 coding DNA: TGTGCCAGCTCACCGAAGACAGGGACCAACTATGGCTACACCTTC. This codes for CASSPKTGTNYGYTF.

There are a few counts of this clonotype. The genes are TRBV2 and TRBJ2-3, with D tentatively TRBD2 (5 bases). V dropped 5 bases and J dropped 4 bases, with 19 bases sitting between them. The CDR3 sequence is 16 residues long. Per the germline V gene, CDR1 is SNHLY and CDR2 is FYNNEI. CDR3 nucleotide sequence: TGTGCCAGCAGTCCACCGGGAAAAGTAGGGCCAGATACGCAGTATTTT. It translates to CASSPPGKVGPDTQYF.

This clonotype was detected only a few times. The chain is built from TRBV30 and TRBJ1-3, with D perhaps matching TRBD1 (6 bases). The CDR3 consists of 15 residues. Germline values: CDR1 GTSNPN, CDR2 SVGIG (reference sequence). Deletions cut 0 bases from V and 3 bases from J, with 12 bases between. CDR3 residues: CAWSVRGARGNTIYF. Written as DNA, the CDR3 is TGTGCCTGGAGTGTACGGGGGGCGCGTGGAAACACCATATATTTT.